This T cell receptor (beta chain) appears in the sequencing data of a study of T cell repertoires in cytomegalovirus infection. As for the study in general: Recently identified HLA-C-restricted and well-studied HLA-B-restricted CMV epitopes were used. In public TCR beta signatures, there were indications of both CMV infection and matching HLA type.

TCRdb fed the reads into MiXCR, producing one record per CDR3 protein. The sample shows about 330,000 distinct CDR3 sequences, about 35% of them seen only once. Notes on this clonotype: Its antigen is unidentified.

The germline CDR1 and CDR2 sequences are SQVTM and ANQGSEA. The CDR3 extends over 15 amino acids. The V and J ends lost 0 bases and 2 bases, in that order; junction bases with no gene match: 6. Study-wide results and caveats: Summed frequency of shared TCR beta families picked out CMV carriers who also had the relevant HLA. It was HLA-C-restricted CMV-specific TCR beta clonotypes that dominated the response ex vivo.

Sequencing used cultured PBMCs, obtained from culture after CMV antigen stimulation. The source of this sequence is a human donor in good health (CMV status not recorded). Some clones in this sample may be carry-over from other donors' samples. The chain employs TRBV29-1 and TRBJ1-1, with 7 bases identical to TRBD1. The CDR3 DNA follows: TGCAGCGTTGAAGAAGGCAGGGGGGGAAACACTGAAGCTTTCTTT. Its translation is CSVEEGRGGNTEAFF.